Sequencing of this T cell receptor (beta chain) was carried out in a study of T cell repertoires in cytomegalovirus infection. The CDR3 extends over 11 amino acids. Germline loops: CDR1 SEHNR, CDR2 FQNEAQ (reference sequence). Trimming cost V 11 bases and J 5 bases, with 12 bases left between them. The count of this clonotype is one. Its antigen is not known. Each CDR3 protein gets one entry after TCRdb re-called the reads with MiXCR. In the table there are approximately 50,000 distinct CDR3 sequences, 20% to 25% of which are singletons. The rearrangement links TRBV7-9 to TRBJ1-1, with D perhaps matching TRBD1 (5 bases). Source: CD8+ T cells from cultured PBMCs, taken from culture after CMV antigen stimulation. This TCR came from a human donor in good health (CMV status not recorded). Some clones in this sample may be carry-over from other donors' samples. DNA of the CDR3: TGTGCCGGGGGGAGAGGTACTGAAGCTTTCTTT. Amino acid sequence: CAGGRGTEAFF.